These T cell receptor beta chains were read from a single sample in a study of blood T cells in healthy people across ages. TCRdb processed the 5' RACE reads anew with MiXCR; each CDR3 protein has one entry. The data show about 1,500,000 distinct CDR3 sequences, with about 30% seen just once and 7% to 9% held by the top ten. Input material: blood. The receptors derive from a woman in her twenties or thirties in good health. CDR3s include the opening cysteine and the closing phenylalanine or tryptophan. The D gene is left open where the match is weak. Size is stated for part of the rows, as once, few or many counts, or as a class when the clone is expanded.

J,V,size,D,DNA,CDR3
TRBJ1-1,TRBV27,.,TRBD1,TGTGCCAGCGGGCTACAGGGGGCCTTCGCTGAAGCTTTCTTT,CASGLQGAFAEAFF
TRBJ2-3,TRBV5-4,.,.,TGTGCCAGCGCCCTTTCGACAGATACGCAGTATTTT,CASALSTDTQYF
TRBJ1-2,TRBV7-2,few,.,TGTGCCAGCAGCTTAGGGACAGTAGGAAACTATGGCTACACCTTC,CASSLGTVGNYGYTF
TRBJ2-1,TRBV10-2,.,TRBD2,TGCGCCAGCAGTGAACCGGGACTAGCGGGGGGGAGCTCCTACAATGAGCAGTTCTTC,CASSEPGLAGGSSYNEQFF
TRBJ2-1,TRBV24-1,few,.,TGTGCCACCAGCAGGGACAATGAGCAGTTCTTC,CATSRDNEQFF
TRBJ1-2,TRBV27,.,.,TGTGCCAGCAGTCGGGGGGGACTGATGGGCTACACCTTC,CASSRGGLMGYTF
TRBJ2-3,TRBV15,.,.,TGTGCCACCAGCAGAGATCGCTGGACAGTGGCAGATACGCAGTATTTT,CATSRDRWTVADTQYF
TRBJ2-1,TRBV7-3,.,TRBD2,TGTGCCAGCAGCCCCGTTGGCGCGGGGGGTGCGAATGAGCAGTTCTTC,CASSPVGAGGANEQFF
TRBJ2-7,TRBV5-1,many,TRBD1,TGCGCCAGCAGCGCCCGGACAGGGGGATACGAGCAGTACTTC,CASSARTGGYEQYF
TRBJ1-2,TRBV12-3/TRBV12-4,.,.,TGTGCCAGCAGTTTCCAGGTGGTTAGAGATGGCTACACCTTC,CASSFQVVRDGYTF
TRBJ2-1,TRBV20-1,.,.,TGCAGTGCCAGGAAGGGTAATGAGCAGTTCTTC,CSARKGNEQFF
TRBJ2-3,TRBV20-1,.,.,TGCAGTGCTAGCTGGGGGCGTCGGGCTTCCTCTAGCACAGATACGCAGTATTTT,CSASWGRRASSSTDTQYF
TRBJ2-2,TRBV15,.,TRBD2,TGTGCCACCAGCAGAGATCGGGCGGGAGGGCCAAACACCGGGGAGCTGTTTTTT,CATSRDRAGGPNTGELFF
TRBJ2-3,TRBV9,few,TRBD2,TGTGCCAGCAGCGTAGGAGGCGGGAGGAGTTTCGGAGATACGCAGTATTTT,CASSVGGGRSFGDTQYF
TRBJ2-1,TRBV6-5,many,TRBD2,TGTGCCAGCAGTTACTCGAAACTAGCGGTGTGGAATGAGCAGTTCTTC,CASSYSKLAVWNEQFF
TRBJ1-2,TRBV10-2,many,TRBD1,TGCGCCAGCAGTGAGTCGACAGGGTATGGCTACACCTTC,CASSESTGYGYTF
TRBJ1-2,TRBV7-6,.,.,TGTGCCAGCAGCTCGAACGTCGACAGGCCCCCAGGCTATGGCTACACCTTC,CASSSNVDRPPGYGYTF
TRBJ2-7,TRBV7-2,few,TRBD2,TGTGCCAGCTCAGTTGCGGGGGGAGGAGAGACCCGGTACTTC,CASSVAGGGETRYF
TRBJ2-1,TRBV7-2,.,TRBD1,TGTGCCAGCTCACAATACAGGGGAAAGGTAGGTGAGCAGTTCTTC,CASSQYRGKVGEQFF
TRBJ2-3,TRBV10-2,few,.,TGCGCCAGCAAGGATTATCTAGCAGATACGCAGTATTTT,CASKDYLADTQYF
TRBJ2-4,TRBV7-3,.,TRBD2,TGTGCCAGCAGCTCCAGGACTAGCGGGGCAAATGAGCAGTACTTC,CASSSRTSGANEQYF
TRBJ2-7,TRBV2,few,TRBD1,TGTGCCACGGGACAGTCCGCCTACGAGCAGTACTTC,CATGQSAYEQYF
TRBJ2-3,TRBV20-1,few,TRBD2,TGCAGTGCTCGGACTAGCGGGAGAACCACGCCAGATACGCAGTATTTT,CSARTSGRTTPDTQYF
TRBJ2-7,TRBV7-8,few,TRBD2,TGTGCCAGCAGCTTGGGGGGACTAGCGGGTCCGGGGATCTACGAGCAGTACTTC,CASSLGGLAGPGIYEQYF